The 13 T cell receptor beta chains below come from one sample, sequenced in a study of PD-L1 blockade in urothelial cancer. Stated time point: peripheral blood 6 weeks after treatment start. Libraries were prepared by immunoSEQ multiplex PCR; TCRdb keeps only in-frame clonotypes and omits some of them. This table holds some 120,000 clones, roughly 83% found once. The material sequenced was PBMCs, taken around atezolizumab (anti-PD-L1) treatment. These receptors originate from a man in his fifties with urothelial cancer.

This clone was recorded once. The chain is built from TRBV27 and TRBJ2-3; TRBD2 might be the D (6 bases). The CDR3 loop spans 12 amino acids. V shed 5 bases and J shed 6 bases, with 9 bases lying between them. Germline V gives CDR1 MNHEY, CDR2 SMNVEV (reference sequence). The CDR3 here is CASSLRGDTQYF. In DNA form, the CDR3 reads TGTGCCAGCAGTCTTCGGGGGGATACGCAGTATTTT.

Written as DNA, the CDR3 is TGTGCCAGCAGCCAAGGGACTTTCTACGAGCAGTACTTC. It encodes CASSQGTFYEQYF. This chain connects TRBV14 to TRBJ2-7; TRBD2 might be the D (5 bases). The germline gives CDR1 SGHDN, CDR2 FVKESK. Trimming removed 1 base from V and 3 bases from J, with 7 bases in between. The CDR3 totals 13 residues.

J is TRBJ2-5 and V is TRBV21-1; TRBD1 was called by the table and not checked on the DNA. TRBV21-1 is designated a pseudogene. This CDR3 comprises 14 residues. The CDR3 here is CASSGGTGHRTQYF. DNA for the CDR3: TGTGCCAGCAGCGGCGGGACAGGGCATCGGACCCAGTACTTC.

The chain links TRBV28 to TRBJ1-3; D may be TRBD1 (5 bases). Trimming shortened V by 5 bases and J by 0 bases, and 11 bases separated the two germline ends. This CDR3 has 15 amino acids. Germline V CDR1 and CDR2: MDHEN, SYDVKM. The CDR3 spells CASSLDGHSGNTIYF. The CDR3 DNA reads TGTGCCAGCAGTCTTGACGGACACTCTGGAAACACCATATATTTT.

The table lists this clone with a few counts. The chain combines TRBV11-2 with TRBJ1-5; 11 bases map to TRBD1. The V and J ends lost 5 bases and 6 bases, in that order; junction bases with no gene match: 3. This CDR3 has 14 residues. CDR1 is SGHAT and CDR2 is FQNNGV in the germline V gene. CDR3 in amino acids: CASSPGTGGQPQHF. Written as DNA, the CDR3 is TGTGCCAGCAGCCCCGGGACAGGGGGTCAGCCCCAGCATTTT.

CDR3 DNA sequence: TGTGCCAGCAGTCTTAGCGGGAGGGCCCTGGGCGGGGAGCTGTTTTTT. Translation gives CASSLSGRALGGELFF. This sequence joins TRBV9 and TRBJ2-2; 11 nucleotides line up with TRBD2. Germline V gene lookup returns CDR1 SGDLS and CDR2 YYNGEE. J lost 7 bases, V lost 5 bases, and 10 bases had no gene match. This CDR3 has 16 residues.

The CDR3 DNA reads as TGCAGCGCCGCTCCCTCCCTCTCGACTGGATCGGGCACCATATATTTT. Translated: CSAAPSLSTGSGTIYF. The V call is TRBV29-1, the J call TRBJ1-3; D ambiguous. Germline CDR1 SQVTM, CDR2 ANQGSEA. CDR3 size: 16 residues. V lost 7 bases to trimming and J lost 9 bases, with 28 bases between them.

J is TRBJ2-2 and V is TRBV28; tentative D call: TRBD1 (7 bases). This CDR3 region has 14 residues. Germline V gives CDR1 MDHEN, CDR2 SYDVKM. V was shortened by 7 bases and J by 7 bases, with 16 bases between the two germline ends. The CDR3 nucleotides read TGTGCCAGCAAAGACAGGGAGGTAGTCGGGGAGCTGTTTTTT. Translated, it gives CASKDREVVGELFF.

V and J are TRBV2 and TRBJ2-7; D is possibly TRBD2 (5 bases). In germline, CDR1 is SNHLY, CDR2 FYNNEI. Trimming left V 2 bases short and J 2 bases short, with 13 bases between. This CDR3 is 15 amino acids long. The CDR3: CASSENDPRAYEQYF. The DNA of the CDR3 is TGTGCCAGCAGTGAAAACGACCCGCGGGCCTACGAGCAGTACTTC.

The CDR3 is CASSSQGYGELFF. The CDR3 nucleotides read TGTGCCAGCAGCTCACAGGGATACGGGGAGCTGTTTTTT. The chain is built from TRBV9 and TRBJ2-2; maybe TRBD1 (6 bases). Between the trimmed V and J ends, which lost 4 bases and 7 bases, there was a span of 11 bases. From germline, CDR1 is SGDLS and CDR2 YYNGEE. CDR3 length equals 13 residues. The full variable domain, rest sourced from reference TRBV9 and TRBJ2-2, is DSGVTQTPKHLITATGQRVTLRCSPRSGDLSVYWYQQSLDQGLQFLIQYYNGEERAKGNILERFSAQQFPDLHSELNLSSLELGDSALYFCASSSQGYGELFFGEGSRLTVL.

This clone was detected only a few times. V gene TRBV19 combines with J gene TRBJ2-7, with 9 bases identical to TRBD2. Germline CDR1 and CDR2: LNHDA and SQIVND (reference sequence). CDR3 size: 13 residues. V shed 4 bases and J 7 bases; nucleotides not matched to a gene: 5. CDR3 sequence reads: CASSSGRAGEQYF. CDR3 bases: TGTGCCAGTAGTAGCGGGAGGGCCGGAGAGCAGTACTTC. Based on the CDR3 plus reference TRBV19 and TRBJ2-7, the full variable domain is DGGITQSPKYLFRKEGQNVTLSCEQNLNHDAMYWYRQDPGQGLRLIYYSQIVNDFQKGDIAEGYSVSREKKESFPLTVTSAQKNPTAFYLCASSSGRAGEQYFGPGTRLTVT.

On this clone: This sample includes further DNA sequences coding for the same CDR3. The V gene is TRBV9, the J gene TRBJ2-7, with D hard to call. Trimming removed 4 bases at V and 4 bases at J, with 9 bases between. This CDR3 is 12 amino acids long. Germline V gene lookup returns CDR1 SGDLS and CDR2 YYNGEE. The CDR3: CASSPTGYEQYF. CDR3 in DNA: TGTGCCAGCAGCCCCACCGGTTACGAGCAGTACTTC.

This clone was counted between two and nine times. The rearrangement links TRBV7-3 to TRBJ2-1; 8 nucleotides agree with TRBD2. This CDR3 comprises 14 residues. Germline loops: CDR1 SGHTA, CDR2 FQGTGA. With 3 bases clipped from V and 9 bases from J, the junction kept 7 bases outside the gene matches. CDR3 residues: CASSLASGFTEQFF. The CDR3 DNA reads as TGTGCCAGCAGCTTGGCTAGCGGGTTTACTGAGCAGTTCTTC.